This T cell receptor (beta chain) derives from a study of Graves' ophthalmopathy and Graves' hyperthyroidism. CDR3 length: 17 residues. From germline, CDR1 is MDHEN and CDR2 SYDVKM. With 2 bases removed from V and 3 bases from J, the gap between germline ends came to 17 bases. The sequenced template was RNA, covering the TCR beta CDR3 region. First-round RT-PCR with HTBI primers preceded a second-round multiplex PCR. From the multiplex PCR reads, TCRdb called clonotypes with MiXCR, one entry per CDR3 protein. This sample has about 620,000 distinct CDR3 sequences; 22% occur once, and the top ten carry more than 5.5%. In its sample, this clonotype was seen many times.

The clonotype comes from a woman under 30 with stable Graves' hyperthyroidism. Some clones in this sample may be carry-over from other donors' samples. Sequences were obtained from peripheral blood. The chain links TRBV28 to TRBJ1-5; D is unresolved. Here the CDR3 reads CASSLILPWQINQPQHF. The CDR3 nucleotides are TGTGCCAGCAGTTTAATCTTACCTTGGCAGATCAATCAGCCCCAGCATTTT.